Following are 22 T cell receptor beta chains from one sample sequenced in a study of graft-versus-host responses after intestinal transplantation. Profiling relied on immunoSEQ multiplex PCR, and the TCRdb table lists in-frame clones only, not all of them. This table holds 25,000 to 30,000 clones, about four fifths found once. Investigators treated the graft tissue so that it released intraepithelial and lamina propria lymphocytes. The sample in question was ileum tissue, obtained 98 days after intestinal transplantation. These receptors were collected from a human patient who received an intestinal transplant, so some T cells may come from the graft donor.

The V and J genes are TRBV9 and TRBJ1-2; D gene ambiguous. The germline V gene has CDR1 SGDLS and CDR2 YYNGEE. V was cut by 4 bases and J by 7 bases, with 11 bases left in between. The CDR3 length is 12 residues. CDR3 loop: CASSPSLGGYTF. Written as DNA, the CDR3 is TGTGCCAGCAGCCCCTCCTTAGGTGGCTACACCTTC.

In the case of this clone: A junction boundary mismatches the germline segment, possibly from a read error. The CDR3 coding sequence is TGTGTCAGCAGTTACACGGACAGAGACAATCAGCCCCAGCATTTT. This gives the protein CVSSYTDRDNQPQHF. The V and J genes are TRBV6-6 and TRBJ1-5; D possibly corresponds to TRBD1 (6 bases). Germline V lookup: CDR1 MNHNY, CDR2 SVGAGI (reference sequence). This CDR3 spans 15 amino acids.

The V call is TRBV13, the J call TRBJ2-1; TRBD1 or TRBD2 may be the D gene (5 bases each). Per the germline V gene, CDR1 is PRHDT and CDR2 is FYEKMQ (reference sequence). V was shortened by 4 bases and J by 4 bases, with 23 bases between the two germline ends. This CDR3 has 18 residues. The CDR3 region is CASSSLPGRGPVYNEQFF. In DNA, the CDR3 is TGTGCCAGCAGCTCCCTCCCGGGACGGGGCCCTGTGTACAATGAGCAGTTCTTC. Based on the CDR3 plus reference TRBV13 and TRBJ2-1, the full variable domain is AAGVIQSPRHLIKEKRETATLKCYPIPRHDTVYWYQQGPGQDPQFLISFYEKMQSDKGSIPDRFSAQQFSDYHSELNMSSLELGDSALYFCASSSLPGRGPVYNEQFFGPGTRLTVL.

The CDR3 sequence is CASSPGQGLSGANVLTF. The CDR3 region has the DNA TGTGCCAGCAGTCCGGGACAGGGCCTCTCTGGGGCCAACGTCCTGACTTTC. This sequence joins TRBV5-4 and TRBJ2-6, with 9 bases fitting TRBD1. This CDR3 is 17 amino acids long. The germline CDR1 and CDR2 sequences are SGHNT and YYREEE (reference sequence). V lost 5 bases, J lost 0 bases, and 6 bases stayed unmatched.

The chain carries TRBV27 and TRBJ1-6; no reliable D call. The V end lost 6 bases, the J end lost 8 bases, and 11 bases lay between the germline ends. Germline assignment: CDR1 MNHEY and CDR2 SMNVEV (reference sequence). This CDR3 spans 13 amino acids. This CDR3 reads CASSKGAHSPLHF. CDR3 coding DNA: TGTGCCAGCAGCAAGGGAGCTCATTCACCCCTCCACTTT.

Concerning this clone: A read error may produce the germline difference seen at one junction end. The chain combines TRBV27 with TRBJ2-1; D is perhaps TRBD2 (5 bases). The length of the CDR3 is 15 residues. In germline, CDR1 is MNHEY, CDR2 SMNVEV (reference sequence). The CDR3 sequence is CATSFEALEVWEQFF. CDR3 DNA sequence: TGTGCCACCAGTTTTGAAGCTTTGGAGGTCTGGGAGCAGTTCTTC.

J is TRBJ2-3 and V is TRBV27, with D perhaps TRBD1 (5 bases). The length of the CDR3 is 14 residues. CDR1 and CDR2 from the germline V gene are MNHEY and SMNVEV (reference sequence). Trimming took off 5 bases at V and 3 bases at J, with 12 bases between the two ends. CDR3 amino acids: CASSPGSMTDTQYF. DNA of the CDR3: TGTGCCAGCAGTCCAGGGTCCATGACAGATACGCAGTATTTT.

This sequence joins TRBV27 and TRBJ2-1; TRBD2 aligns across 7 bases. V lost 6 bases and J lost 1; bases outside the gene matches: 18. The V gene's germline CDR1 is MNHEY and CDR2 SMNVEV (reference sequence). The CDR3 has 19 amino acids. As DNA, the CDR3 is TGTGCCAGCAGCCGCTCACTAGCGCGAGGGGAGAATTCCTACAATGAGCAGTTCTTC. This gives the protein CASSRSLARGENSYNEQFF.

The DNA of the CDR3 is TGTGCCATCAGCCCGACAGGGGGCCTCTCTGGAAACACCATATATTTT. Amino acids: CAISPTGGLSGNTIYF. The V call is TRBV10-3, the J call TRBJ1-3; 10 bases align to TRBD1. CDR1 is ENHRY, CDR2 SYGVKD, per germline. This CDR3 region has 16 residues. After removal of 6 bases from V and 0 bases from J, the junction contained 5 bases not matched to a gene.

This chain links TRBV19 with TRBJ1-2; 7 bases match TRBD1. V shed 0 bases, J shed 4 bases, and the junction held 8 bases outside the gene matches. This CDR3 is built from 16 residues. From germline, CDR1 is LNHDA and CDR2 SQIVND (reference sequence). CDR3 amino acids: CASSIDLWGTAYGYTF. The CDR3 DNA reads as TGTGCCAGTAGTATAGATCTATGGGGGACAGCCTATGGCTACACCTTC.

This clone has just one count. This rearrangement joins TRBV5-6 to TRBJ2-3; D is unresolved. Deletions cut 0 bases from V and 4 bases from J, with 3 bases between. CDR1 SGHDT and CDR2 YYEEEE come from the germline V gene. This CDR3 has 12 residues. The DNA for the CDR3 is TGTGCCAGCAGCTTGGGGGCAGATACGCAGTATTTT. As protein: CASSLGADTQYF.

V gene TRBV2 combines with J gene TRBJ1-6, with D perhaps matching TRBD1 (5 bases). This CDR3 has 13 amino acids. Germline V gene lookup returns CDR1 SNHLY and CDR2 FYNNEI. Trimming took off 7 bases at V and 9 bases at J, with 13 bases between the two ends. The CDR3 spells CASIRDGSSPLHF. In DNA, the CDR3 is TGTGCCAGCATCCGGGACGGTTCTTCACCCCTCCACTTT. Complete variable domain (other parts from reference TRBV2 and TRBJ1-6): EPEVTQTPSHQVTQMGQEVILRCVPISNHLYFYWYRQILGQKVEFLVSFYNNEISEKSEIFDDQFSVERPDGSNFTLKIRSTKLEDSAMYFCASIRDGSSPLHFGNGTRLTVT.

CDR3 protein: CASSVRQGSEQTEAFF. The CDR3 nucleotides are TGTGCCAGTAGTGTACGACAGGGTTCAGAACAAACTGAAGCTTTCTTT. The chain combines TRBV19 with TRBJ1-1; 7 positions match TRBD1. With V trimmed by 5 bases and J by 5 bases, 14 bases remained unmatched. CDR1 is LNHDA and CDR2 is SQIVND in the germline V gene (reference sequence). CDR3 length: 16 residues.

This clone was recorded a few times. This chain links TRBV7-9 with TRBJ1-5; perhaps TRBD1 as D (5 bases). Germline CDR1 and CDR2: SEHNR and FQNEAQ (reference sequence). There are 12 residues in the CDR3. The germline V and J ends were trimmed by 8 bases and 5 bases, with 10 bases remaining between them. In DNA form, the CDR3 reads TGTGCCAGCTCGGGGCTAGATCAGCCCCAGCATTTT. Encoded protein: CASSGLDQPQHF.

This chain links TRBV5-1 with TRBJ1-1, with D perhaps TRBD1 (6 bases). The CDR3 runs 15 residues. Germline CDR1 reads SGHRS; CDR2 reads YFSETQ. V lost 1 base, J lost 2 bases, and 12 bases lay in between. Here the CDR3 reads CASSLTGTQNTEAFF. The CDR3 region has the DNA TGCGCCAGCAGCTTGACCGGGACACAAAACACTGAAGCTTTCTTT.

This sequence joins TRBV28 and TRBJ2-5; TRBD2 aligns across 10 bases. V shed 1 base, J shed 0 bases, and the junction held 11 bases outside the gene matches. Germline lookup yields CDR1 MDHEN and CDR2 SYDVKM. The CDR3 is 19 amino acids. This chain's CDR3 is CASSLFAYLAGAYQETQYF. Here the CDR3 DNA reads TGTGCCAGCAGTTTATTCGCCTATCTAGCGGGGGCCTACCAAGAGACCCAGTACTTC.

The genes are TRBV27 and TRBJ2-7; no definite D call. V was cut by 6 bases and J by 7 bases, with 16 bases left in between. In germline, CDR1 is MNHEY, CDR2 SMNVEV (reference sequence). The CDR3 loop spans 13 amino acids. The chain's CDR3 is CASRDGDFMEQYF. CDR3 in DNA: TGTGCCAGCAGAGACGGCGACTTTATGGAGCAGTACTTC.

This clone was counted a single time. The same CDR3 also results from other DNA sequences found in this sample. As DNA, the CDR3 is TGTGCCAGCAGCAATCGTGACAGGAAGACCACTGAAGCTTTCTTT. Translating gives CASSNRDRKTTEAFF. V usage is TRBV5-4 and J usage is TRBJ1-1, with a tentative D call TRBD1 (6 bases). V was cut by 4 bases and J by 4 bases, with 17 bases left in between. Germline V gene data show CDR1 as SGHNT and CDR2 as YYREEE (reference sequence). The CDR3 loop spans 15 amino acids.

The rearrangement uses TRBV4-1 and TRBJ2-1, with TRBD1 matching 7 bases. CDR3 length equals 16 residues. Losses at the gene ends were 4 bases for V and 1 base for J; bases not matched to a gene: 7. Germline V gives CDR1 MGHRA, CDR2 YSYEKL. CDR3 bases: TGCGCCAGCAGCCCCACTACAGGGGATTCCTACAATGAGCAGTTCTTC. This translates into CASSPTTGDSYNEQFF.

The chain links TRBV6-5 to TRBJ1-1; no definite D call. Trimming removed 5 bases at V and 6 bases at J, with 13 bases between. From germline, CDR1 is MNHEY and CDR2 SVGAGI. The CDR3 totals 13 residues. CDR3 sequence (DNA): TGTGCCAGCAGTGAAGCGGCCCCGGCTGAAGCTTTCTTT. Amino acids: CASSEAAPAEAFF.

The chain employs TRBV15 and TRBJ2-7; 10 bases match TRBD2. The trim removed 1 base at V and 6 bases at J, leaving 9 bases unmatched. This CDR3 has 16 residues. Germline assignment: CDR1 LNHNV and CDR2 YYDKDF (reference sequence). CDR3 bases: TGTGCCACCAGCAGAGTCCCAACTAGCGGGGTAGTCGAGCAGTACTTC. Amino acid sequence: CATSRVPTSGVVEQYF. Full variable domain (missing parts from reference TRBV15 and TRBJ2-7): DAMVIQNPRYQVTQFGKPVTLSCSQTLNHNVMYWYQQKSSQAPKLLFHYYDKDFNNEADTPDNFQSRRPNTSFCFLDIRSPGLGDTAMYLCATSRVPTSGVVEQYFGPGTRLTVT.

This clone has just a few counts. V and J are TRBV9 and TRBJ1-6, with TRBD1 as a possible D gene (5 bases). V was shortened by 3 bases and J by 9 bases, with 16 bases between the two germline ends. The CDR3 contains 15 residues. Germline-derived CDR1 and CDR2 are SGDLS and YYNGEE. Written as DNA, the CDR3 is TGTGCCAGCAGCGCCCAGGGCCCTAGGGGTTCACCCCTCCACTTT. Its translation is CASSAQGPRGSPLHF. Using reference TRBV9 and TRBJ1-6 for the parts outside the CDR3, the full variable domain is DSGVTQTPKHLITATGQRVTLRCSPRSGDLSVYWYQQSLDQGLQFLIQYYNGEERAKGNILERFSAQQFPDLHSELNLSSLELGDSALYFCASSAQGPRGSPLHFGNGTRLTVT.